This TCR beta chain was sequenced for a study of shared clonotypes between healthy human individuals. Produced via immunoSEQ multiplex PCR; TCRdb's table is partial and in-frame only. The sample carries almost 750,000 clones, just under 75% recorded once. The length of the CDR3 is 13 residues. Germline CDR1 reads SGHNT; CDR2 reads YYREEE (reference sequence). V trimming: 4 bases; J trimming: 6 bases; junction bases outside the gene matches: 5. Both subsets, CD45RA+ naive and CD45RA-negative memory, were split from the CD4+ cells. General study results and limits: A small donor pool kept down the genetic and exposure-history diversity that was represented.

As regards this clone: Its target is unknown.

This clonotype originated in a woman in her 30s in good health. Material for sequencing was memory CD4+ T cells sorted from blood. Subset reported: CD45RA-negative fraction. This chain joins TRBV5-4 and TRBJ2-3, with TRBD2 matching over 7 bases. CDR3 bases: TGTGCCAGCAGCAATAGGGGAGGGGATACGCAGTATTTT. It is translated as CASSNRGGDTQYF.